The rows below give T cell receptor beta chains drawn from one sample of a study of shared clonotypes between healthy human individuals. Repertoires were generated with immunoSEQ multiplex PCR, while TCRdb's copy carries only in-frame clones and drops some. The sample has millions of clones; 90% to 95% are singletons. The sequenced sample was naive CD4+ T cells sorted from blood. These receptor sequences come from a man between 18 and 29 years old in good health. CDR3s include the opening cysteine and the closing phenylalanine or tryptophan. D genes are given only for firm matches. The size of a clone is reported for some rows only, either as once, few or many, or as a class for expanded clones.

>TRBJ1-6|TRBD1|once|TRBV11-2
TGTGCCAGCAGCTTGGGACAGGGACACTCACCCCTCCACTTT
CASSLGQGHSPLHF
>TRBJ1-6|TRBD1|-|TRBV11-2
TGTGCCAGCAGTTCACACGACAGGGGAGATTCACCCCTCCACTTT
CASSSHDRGDSPLHF
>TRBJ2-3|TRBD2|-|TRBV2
TGTGCCAGCAGTGTCTTTAGCGGGCGCACAGATACGCAGTATTTT
CASSVFSGRTDTQYF
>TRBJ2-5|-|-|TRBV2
TGTGCCAGCAGTGCAGGTCAGGACACTTTTAGGGAGACCCAGTACTTC
CASSAGQDTFRETQYF
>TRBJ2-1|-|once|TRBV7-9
TGTGCCAGCAGCCGGGCAGGGAACTTCCCTGAGCAGTTCTTC
CASSRAGNFPEQFF
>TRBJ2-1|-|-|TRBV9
TGTGCCAGCAGCGACCTAGTAATCGGTGAGCAGTTCTTC
CASSDLVIGEQFF
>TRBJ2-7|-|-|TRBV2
TGTGCCAGCAGTGTAGTCGAGCAGTACTTC
CASSVVEQYF
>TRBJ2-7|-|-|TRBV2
TGTGCCAGCAGTGAAAGGGTGCAGAGCTCCTACGAGCAGTACTTC
CASSERVQSSYEQYF
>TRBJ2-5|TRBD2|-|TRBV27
TGTGCCAGCAGTCCTGGTTGGGGCGGGAGTAGGGAGACCCAGTACTTC
CASSPGWGGSRETQYF
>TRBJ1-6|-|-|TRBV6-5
TGTGCCAGCAGCCCCCTCGGGGTAGACAATTCACCCCTCCACTTT
CASSPLGVDNSPLHF
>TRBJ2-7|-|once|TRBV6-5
TGTGCCAGCAGTTCGGATACGAGCTCCTACGAGCAGTACTTC
CASSSDTSSYEQYF
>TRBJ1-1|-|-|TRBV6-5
TGTGCCAGCAGTTACACCCCTGAAGGGAGGGCTTTCTTT
CASSYTPEGRAFF
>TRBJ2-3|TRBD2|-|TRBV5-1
TGCGCCAGCAGCTTGAGGAGCGGGGGCACAGATACGCAGTATTTT
CASSLRSGGTDTQYF
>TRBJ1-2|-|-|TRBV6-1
TGTGCCAGCAGTGAGAGTTGGGGGGGCAGTATCTATGGCTACACCTTC
CASSESWGGSIYGYTF
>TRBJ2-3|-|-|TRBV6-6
TGTGCCAGCAGCCTACCGCTTAGTGATACGCAGTATTTT
CASSLPLSDTQYF
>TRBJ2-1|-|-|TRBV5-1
TGCGCCAGCAGCCTGAATGAGGCCTACAATGAGCAGTTCTTC
CASSLNEAYNEQFF
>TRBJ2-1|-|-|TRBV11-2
TGTGCCAGCAGCTTAGGTGGCAGAACCTCCTACAATGAGCAGTTCTTC
CASSLGGRTSYNEQFF
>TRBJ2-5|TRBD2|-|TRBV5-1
TGCGCCAGTGCCGGGACTAGCGTACAAGAGACCCAGTACTTC
CASAGTSVQETQYF
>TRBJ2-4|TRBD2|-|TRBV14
TGTGCCAGCAGCTCCGGGAGGGGCCCGACAAACATTCAGTACTTC
CASSSGRGPTNIQYF
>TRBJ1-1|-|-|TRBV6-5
TGTGCCAGCAGTAACCGACTGGGGGGCACTGAAGCTTTCTTT
CASSNRLGGTEAFF
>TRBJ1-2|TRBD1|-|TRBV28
TGTGCCAGCAGGACAACAGGGGGGTGGTATGGCTACACCTTC
CASRTTGGWYGYTF
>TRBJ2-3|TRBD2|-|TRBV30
TGTGCCTGGGAAGCGGGGGAGCCCACAGATACGCAGTATTTT
CAWEAGEPTDTQYF
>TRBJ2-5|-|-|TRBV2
TGTGCCAGCAGCCAGGAGACCCAGTACTTC
CASSQETQYF
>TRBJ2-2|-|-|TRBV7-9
TGTGCCAGCAGCTTTCCTGTAGCGAATTTGAACACCGGGGAGCTGTTTTTT
CASSFPVANLNTGELFF
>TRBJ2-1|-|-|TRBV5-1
TGCGCCAGCAGCCCGCGCGCATACTCCTACAATGAGCAGTTCTTC
CASSPRAYSYNEQFF
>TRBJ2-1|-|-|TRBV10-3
TGTGCCATCAGCGGAGGGGGTGAGCAGTTCTTC
CAISGGGEQFF
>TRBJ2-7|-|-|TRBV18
TGTGCCAGCTCACCAGATACCTACGAGCAGTACTTC
CASSPDTYEQYF
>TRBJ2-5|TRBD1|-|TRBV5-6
TGTGCCAGCAGCACCCGGGACAGGGGGACCCAGTACTTC
CASSTRDRGTQYF
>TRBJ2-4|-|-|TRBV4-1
TGCGCCAGCAGCCCCGTACAGGGAACGGCCAAAAACATTCAGTACTTC
CASSPVQGTAKNIQYF
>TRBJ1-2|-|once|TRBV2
TGTGCCAGCAGAACCCAAGGACAGAGCTATGGCTACACCTTC
CASRTQGQSYGYTF
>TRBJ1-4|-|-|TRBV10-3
TGTGCCACTAAGGGTACCGAAAAACTGTTTTTT
CATKGTEKLFF
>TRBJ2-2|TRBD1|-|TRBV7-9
TGTGCCAGCAGGGACAGGAGTGGCGGGGAGCTGTTTTTT
CASRDRSGGELFF
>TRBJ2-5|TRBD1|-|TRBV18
TGTGCCAGCTCACCACTCTCCGGGACAGGTCAAGAGACCCAGTACTTC
CASSPLSGTGQETQYF
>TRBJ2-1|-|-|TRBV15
TGTGCCACCAGGGAGGACTATAGGGATGAGCAGTTCTTC
CATREDYRDEQFF
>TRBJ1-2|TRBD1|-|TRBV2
TGTGCCAGCAGTCCCGCCCCAACAGGGGTCTATGGCTACACCTTC
CASSPAPTGVYGYTF
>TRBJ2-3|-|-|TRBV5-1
TGCGCCAGCAGCCTACAGGGTTCAGATACGCAGTATTTT
CASSLQGSDTQYF
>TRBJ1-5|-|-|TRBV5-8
TGTGCCAGCAGCTTGTGGGGGTCCTTCGCTAACAATCAGCCCCAGCATTTT
CASSLWGSFANNQPQHF
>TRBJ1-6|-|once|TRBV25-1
TGTGCCAGCAGCCAAGGGAGGGCAGGGAATAATTCACCCCTCCACTTT
CASSQGRAGNNSPLHF
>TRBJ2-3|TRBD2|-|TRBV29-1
TGCAGCGTTGCCGCCGGGACTAGCGGGAGTTCAGATACGCAGTATTTT
CSVAAGTSGSSDTQYF
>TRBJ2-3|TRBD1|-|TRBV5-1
TGCGCCAGCAGCTCTGGACAGGGCTTGGGGACAGATACGCAGTATTTT
CASSSGQGLGTDTQYF
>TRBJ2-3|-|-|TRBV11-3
TGTGCCAGCAGCTTAGATCGCGCTACGCAGTATTTT
CASSLDRATQYF
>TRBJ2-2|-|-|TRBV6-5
TGTGCCAGCAGTTACAGAGGGGCGGGCACCGGGGAGCTGTTTTTT
CASSYRGAGTGELFF
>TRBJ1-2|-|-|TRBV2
TGTGCCAGCAGTGGGCAGGAGATCTATGGCTACACCTTC
CASSGQEIYGYTF
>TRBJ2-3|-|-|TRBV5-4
TGTGCCAGCAGCTTGGACAGCCTAAGCACAGATACGCAGTATTTT
CASSLDSLSTDTQYF
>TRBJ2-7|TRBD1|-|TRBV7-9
TGTGCCAGCAGCTTGGGTACAGGGGGGCCCTACGAGCAGTACTTC
CASSLGTGGPYEQYF
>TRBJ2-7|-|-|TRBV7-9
TGTGCCAGCAGCTCCGCGGACTACTCCTACGAGCAGTACTTC
CASSSADYSYEQYF
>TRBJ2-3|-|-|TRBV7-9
TGTGCCAGCAACCAAAAGGGGGGTTGGAGGGACACAGATACGCAGTATTTT
CASNQKGGWRDTDTQYF
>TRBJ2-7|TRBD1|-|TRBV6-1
TGTGCCAGCAGGAGACAGGGGATCTACGAGCAGTACTTC
CASRRQGIYEQYF
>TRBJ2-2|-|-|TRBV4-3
TGCGCCAGCAGCCAAGAGGTTTTGGCGGCCGGGGAGCTGTTTTTT
CASSQEVLAAGELFF
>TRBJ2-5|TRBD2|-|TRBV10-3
TGTGCCATCAGTGAAGGGACTAGTACTGAGACCCAGTACTTC
CAISEGTSTETQYF
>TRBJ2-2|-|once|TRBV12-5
TGTGCTAGTGGTTTACCATTCCAGGGTACCGGGGAGCTGTTTTTT
CASGLPFQGTGELFF
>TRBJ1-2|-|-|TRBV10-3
TGTGCCATCAGTCGACAAACTGCTAACTATGGCTACACCTTC
CAISRQTANYGYTF
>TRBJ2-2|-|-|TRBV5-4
TGTGCCAGCTCTGAGGGGACGGCGAACACCGGGGAGCTGTTTTTT
CASSEGTANTGELFF